These 8 T cell receptor beta chains originate from one sample sequenced in a study of breast tumors, draining lymph nodes, adjacent tissues. TCRdb re-called the multiplex PCR reads through MiXCR, storing one row per CDR3 protein. The sample lists 85,000 to 130,000 distinct CDR3 sequences, about 29% occurring once. The lymph nodes were axillary draining lymph nodes from breast cancer patients. The sequenced material came from axillary lymph node tissue. The receptors shown here come from a female donor with breast cancer. Some clones in this sample may be carry-over from other donors' samples.

This clonotype was observed many times. The rearrangement links TRBV2 to TRBJ2-5; no firm D call. Germline V gene lookup returns CDR1 SNHLY and CDR2 FYNNEI. V shed 4 bases and J shed 3 bases, with 6 bases lying between them. The CDR3 has 12 residues. The CDR3 region is CASSGVEETQYF. The CDR3 DNA reads TGTGCCAGCAGTGGGGTGGAAGAGACCCAGTACTTC.

The chain combines TRBV7-3 with TRBJ1-5; tentative D call: TRBD1 (6 bases). This CDR3 has 16 residues. The V end lost 3 bases, the J end lost 3 bases, and 15 bases lay between the germline ends. Germline V gene lookup returns CDR1 SGHTA and CDR2 FQGTGA. The CDR3 sequence: CASSFDRPRVNQPQHF. The DNA for the CDR3 is TGTGCCAGCAGCTTTGACAGGCCGCGGGTCAATCAGCCCCAGCATTTT.

This chain uses TRBV6-5 with TRBJ2-7; 8 bases agree with TRBD1. The trim removed 7 bases at V and 0 bases at J, leaving 5 bases unmatched. Per germline, CDR1 MNHEY and CDR2 SVGAGI. The CDR3 runs to 14 residues. The DNA of the CDR3 is TGTGCCAGCACTCGGACAGGGAGCTCCTACGAGCAGTACTTC. Amino acid sequence: CASTRTGSSYEQYF.

The chain carries TRBV25-1 and TRBJ1-6, with D possibly matching TRBD1 (5 bases). Deletions cut 3 bases from V and 7 bases from J, with 7 bases between. The germline V gene has CDR1 MGHDK and CDR2 SYGVNS. CDR3 length equals 13 residues. The CDR3 DNA reads as TGTGCCAGCAGTGAGGGACTCAATTCACCCCTCCACTTT. Its protein product is CASSEGLNSPLHF.

The chain is built from TRBV2 and TRBJ2-1; TRBD2 agrees at 9 bases. The V gene's germline CDR1 is SNHLY and CDR2 FYNNEI. This CDR3 region has 17 residues. With 8 bases clipped from V and 4 bases from J, the junction kept 15 bases outside the gene matches. This chain's CDR3 is CASAGLGGGALYNEQFF. Here the CDR3 DNA reads TGTGCCAGCGCGGGTTTGGGCGGGGGGGCTCTGTACAATGAGCAGTTCTTC. The full variable domain, completed using reference TRBV2 and TRBJ2-1, is EPEVTQTPSHQVTQMGQEVILRCVPISNHLYFYWYRQILGQKVEFLVSFYNNEISEKSEIFDDQFSVERPDGSNFTLKIRSTKLEDSAMYFCASAGLGGGALYNEQFFGPGTRLTVL.

This clonotype was counted at least ten times. This chain joins TRBV5-1 and TRBJ2-1, with D uncertain. CDR1 SGHRS and CDR2 YFSETQ come from the germline V gene. The V and J ends lost 5 bases and 0 bases respectively, with 12 bases between them. The CDR3 length is 15 residues. CDR3 nucleotide sequence: TGCGCCAGCAGGATTACCCTTAGCTCCTACAATGAGCAGTTCTTC. Translated: CASRITLSSYNEQFF.

This clonotype was found many times. The chain recombines TRBV4-2 with TRBJ2-2; the match to TRBD2 covers 9 bases. Looked up from germline, CDR1 is LGHNA and CDR2 is YNFKEQ. The CDR3 runs 16 residues. V was pared by 0 bases and J by 7 bases, with 6 bases of the junction left unmatched. CDR3 residues: CASSQETSGRVGELFF. DNA of the CDR3: TGTGCCAGCAGCCAAGAGACTAGCGGTAGGGTCGGGGAGCTGTTTTTT.

A note on this clonotype: Mismatch with germline at one junction end may stem from a read error. This chain joins TRBV9 and TRBJ2-1, with D tentatively TRBD1 or TRBD2 (7 bases each). The germline gives CDR1 SGDLS, CDR2 YYNGEE. The CDR3 extends over 15 amino acids. CDR3 DNA sequence: TGTGCCAGCAGCGTAGAGGTCAGGGGGGGCAGTGAGCCGTTCTTC. Translated: CASSVEVRGGSEPFF.